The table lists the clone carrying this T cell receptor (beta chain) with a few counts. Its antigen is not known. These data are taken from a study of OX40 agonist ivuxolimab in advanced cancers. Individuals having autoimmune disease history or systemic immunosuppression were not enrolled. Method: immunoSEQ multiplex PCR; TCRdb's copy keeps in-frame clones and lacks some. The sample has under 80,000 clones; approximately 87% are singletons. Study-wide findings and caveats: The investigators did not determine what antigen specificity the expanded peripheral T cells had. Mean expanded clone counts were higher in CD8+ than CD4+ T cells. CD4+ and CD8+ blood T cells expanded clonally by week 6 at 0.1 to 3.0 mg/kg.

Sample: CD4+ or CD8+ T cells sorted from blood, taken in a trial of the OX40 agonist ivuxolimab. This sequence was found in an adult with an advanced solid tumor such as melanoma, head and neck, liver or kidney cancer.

CDR3 in amino acids: CASSSGTIGYEQYF. The CDR3 DNA reads TGCGCCAGCAGCTCCGGGACCATCGGCTACGAGCAGTACTTC. The chain employs TRBV5-1 and TRBJ2-7; D could derive from TRBD1 or TRBD2 (5 bases each). V was shortened by 3 bases and J by 3 bases, with 13 bases between the two germline ends. CDR3 length equals 14 residues. CDR1 is SGHRS, CDR2 YFSETQ, per germline.